What follows are 19 T cell receptor beta chains derived from one specimen sequenced in a study of blood T cell repertoires in COVID-19. Using immunoSEQ multiplex PCR, the repertoire was profiled, and TCRdb retains in-frame clones only, with some absent. The sample contains 100,000 to 150,000 clones, more than 75% of which appear only once. The sample taken for sequencing was peripheral blood. The receptors originated from a woman aged 70 to 79 with COVID-19, enrolled during active disease.

The chain links TRBV6-6 to TRBJ1-4; the D gene is possibly TRBD1 (6 bases). CDR3 length: 16 amino acids. Germline CDR1 MNHNY, CDR2 SVGAGI (reference sequence). With 2 bases removed from V and 6 bases from J, the gap between germline ends came to 16 bases. This CDR3 reads CASSYIFRGSDEKLFF. The CDR3 DNA reads TGTGCCAGCAGTTACATATTCAGGGGTTCGGATGAAAAACTGTTTTTT.

The rearrangement joins TRBV18 to TRBJ1-2; D may be TRBD1 (6 bases). This CDR3 has 13 residues. V lost 3 bases and J 7 bases, leaving 12 bases between the germline ends. Germline CDR1 is KGHSH and CDR2 is LQKENI. Here the CDR3 reads CASSPPDRFGYTF. In DNA form, the CDR3 reads TGTGCCAGCTCACCCCCTGACAGGTTTGGCTACACCTTC.

The CDR3, as DNA: TGTGCTAGTGGTTTGGCGGGACTAGCGGGGAGCACAGATACGCAGTATTTT. This codes for CASGLAGLAGSTDTQYF. The chain recombines TRBV12-5 with TRBJ2-3; 13 bases are shared with TRBD2. The CDR3 length is 17 residues. V trimming: 1 base; J trimming: 0 bases; junction bases outside the gene matches: 1. Per germline, CDR1 LGHNT and CDR2 FRNRAP.

V usage is TRBV7-9 and J usage is TRBJ1-2; D perhaps matches TRBD1 (6 bases). CDR1 is SEHNR and CDR2 is FQNEAQ in the germline V gene (reference sequence). Trimming removed 5 bases from V and 8 bases from J, with 15 bases in between. The CDR3 runs to 13 residues. Here the CDR3 DNA reads TGTGCCAGCAGCGCAAAAGGGGGTTGGGGCTACACCTTC. It is translated as CASSAKGGWGYTF.

The chain has TRBV4-2 and TRBJ2-5; no clear D gene. CDR3 length: 15 amino acids. The V gene lost 1 base and the J gene lost 5 bases, with 14 bases spanning the gap. Per the germline V gene, CDR1 is LGHNA and CDR2 is YNFKEQ. The DNA of the CDR3 is TGTGCCAGCAGCCAAGGAACTCTCCTACAGGAGACCCAGTACTTC. It codes for CASSQGTLLQETQYF.

The chain couples TRBV5-1 to TRBJ2-1; D is possibly TRBD1 (6 bases). V was clipped by 2 bases and J by 10 bases, with 13 bases between them. This CDR3 region has 13 residues. Germline V CDR1 and CDR2: SGHRS, YFSETQ. CDR3 region: CASSLLGTREQFF. CDR3 DNA: TGCGCCAGCAGCTTACTCGGGACAAGAGAGCAGTTCTTC.

This rearrangement joins TRBV3-1 (or the pseudogene TRBV3-2) to TRBJ2-7; 9 bases fit TRBD1. The CDR3 extends over 16 amino acids. The V and J ends lost 4 bases and 0 bases, in that order; junction bases with no gene match: 7. Germline loops: CDR1 LGHDT, CDR2 YNNKEL (reference sequence). CDR3 nucleotides: TGTGCCAGCAGCCGTATGACAGGGGGAAGCTCCTACGAGCAGTACTTC. This gives the protein CASSRMTGGSSYEQYF.

V gene TRBV18 combines with J gene TRBJ2-7; a weak D match, TRBD1 (5 bases). The CDR3 covers 15 residues. V was pared by 2 bases and J by 1 base, with 12 bases between. The germline CDR1 and CDR2 sequences are KGHSH and LQKENI. DNA of the CDR3: TGTGCCAGCTCACCATCCCAGGGCCCTTCCTACGAGCAGTACTTC. Translating it yields CASSPSQGPSYEQYF.

J is TRBJ2-3 and V is TRBV5-5, with 7 bases fitting TRBD1. The CDR3 covers 13 residues. Germline V lookup: CDR1 SGHKS, CDR2 YYEKEE (reference sequence). The V segment lost 5 bases and the J segment 6 bases; nucleotides outside the gene matches: 6. CDR3 sequence: CASRNRGRDTQYF. The CDR3 nucleotides read TGTGCCAGCAGGAACAGGGGTCGGGATACGCAGTATTTT.

This chain links TRBV6-5 with TRBJ2-1, with 9 bases identical to TRBD1. CDR1 is MNHEY and CDR2 is SVGAGI in the germline V gene. V shed 7 bases and J 2 bases; nucleotides not matched to a gene: 6. The CDR3 has 15 amino acids. CDR3 bases: TGTGCCAGCACTTTGGACAGGGGACCCTACAATGAGCAGTTCTTC. Protein product: CASTLDRGPYNEQFF.

The chain couples TRBV11-3 to TRBJ2-2, with 7 bases that match TRBD2. The V gene's germline CDR1 is SGHNT and CDR2 YENEEA. This CDR3 region has 15 residues. Losses at the gene ends were 6 bases for V and 5 bases for J; bases not matched to a gene: 9. In DNA, the CDR3 is TGTGCCAGCAGTTTTAGTCGGGGAGGGACCGGGGAGCTGTTTTTT. It codes for CASSFSRGGTGELFF.

The gene calls are TRBV18 and TRBJ1-2, with unresolved D. The ends were cut back, 1 base at V and 3 bases at J, with 12 bases in the middle. The CDR3 sequence is 15 residues long. Germline V gene sequence: CDR1 KGHSH, CDR2 LQKENI. The CDR3 DNA reads TGTGCCAGCTCACCACGGCGAGAGACTGACTATGGCTACACCTTC. Encoded protein: CASSPRRETDYGYTF.

This chain links TRBV13 with TRBJ1-2, with 11 bases matching TRBD1. This CDR3 is built from 15 residues. Germline CDR1 and CDR2: PRHDT and FYEKMQ (reference sequence). V lost 5 bases and J lost 4; bases outside the gene matches: 6. The DNA for the CDR3 is TGTGCCAGCAGCGAGGACAGGGGGCCTGGCTATGGCTACACCTTC. It yields the protein CASSEDRGPGYGYTF.

The chain joins TRBV5-1 to TRBJ1-2; 8 positions match TRBD1. The junction had 12 bases not matched to a gene; V was cut back by 4 bases and J by 7 bases. Germline V gives CDR1 SGHRS, CDR2 YFSETQ. This CDR3 contains 15 residues. CDR3 protein: CASSPSGQVEGGYTF. The DNA of the CDR3 is TGCGCCAGCAGCCCATCGGGACAGGTAGAGGGTGGCTACACCTTC. Drawing the rest from reference TRBV5-1 and TRBJ1-2, the complete variable domain is KAGVTQTPRYLIKTRGQQVTLSCSPISGHRSVSWYQQTPGQGLQFLFEYFSETQRNKGNFPGRFSGRQFSNSRSEMNVSTLELGDSALYLCASSPSGQVEGGYTFGSGTRLTVV.

The rearrangement uses TRBV5-5 and TRBJ2-2; no definite D call. The germline V gene encodes CDR1 SGHKS and CDR2 YYEKEE (reference sequence). There are 15 residues in the CDR3. The V end was cut by 0 bases, the J end by 4 bases, with 10 bases between. The CDR3 DNA sequence: TGTGCCAGCAGCTTGGAGCGCCTCTCCACCGGGGAGCTGTTTTTT. As protein: CASSLERLSTGELFF.

V gene TRBV10-1 combines with J gene TRBJ2-5, with TRBD1 matching over 7 bases. The length of the CDR3 is 13 residues. J was trimmed by 5 bases and V by 6 bases; bases with no gene match: 6. CDR1 and CDR2 from the germline V gene are WNHNN and SYGVQD (reference sequence). The CDR3 is CASSPGQSETQYF. The CDR3, as DNA: TGCGCCAGCAGCCCGGGACAGTCGGAGACCCAGTACTTC.

V and J are TRBV4-1 and TRBJ2-2; 9 bases are a match to TRBD2. CDR3 length: 16 amino acids. With 2 bases clipped from V and 5 bases from J, the junction kept 6 bases outside the gene matches. The germline CDR1 and CDR2 sequences are MGHRA and YSYEKL. CDR3 nucleotide sequence: TGCGCCAGCAGCCAAATGGGACTAGCAAGGACCGGGGAGCTGTTTTTT. Residues: CASSQMGLARTGELFF.

The rearrangement joins TRBV19 to TRBJ1-2; the D gene is possibly TRBD1 (5 bases). The V and J ends lost 3 bases and 2 bases respectively, with 13 bases between them. Per the germline V gene, CDR1 is LNHDA and CDR2 is SQIVND (reference sequence). The CDR3 is 15 residues long. The CDR3: CASSISPGGNYGYTF. DNA for the CDR3: TGTGCCAGTAGTATCTCCCCGGGGGGGAACTATGGCTACACCTTC.

The CDR3 protein is CASSLEGGMRQPQHF. The CDR3 nucleotides read TGCGCCAGCAGCTTGGAAGGAGGGATGCGGCAGCCCCAGCATTTT. The gene calls are TRBV5-1 and TRBJ1-5; D not certain. Trimming pared 0 bases from V and 7 bases from J, leaving 14 bases between. The CDR3 loop spans 15 amino acids. CDR1 and CDR2 (germline): SGHRS, YFSETQ.